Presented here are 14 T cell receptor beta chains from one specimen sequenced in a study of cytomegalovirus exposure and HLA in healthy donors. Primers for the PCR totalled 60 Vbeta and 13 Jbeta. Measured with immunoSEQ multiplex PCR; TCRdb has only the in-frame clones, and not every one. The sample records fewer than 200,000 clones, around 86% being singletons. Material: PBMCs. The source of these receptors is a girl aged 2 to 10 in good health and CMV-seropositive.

CDR3 sequence (DNA): TGTGCTAGTGGTTTGTCCCCCACAGTTAATGAAAAACTGTTTTTT. Amino acids: CASGLSPTVNEKLFF. V gene TRBV12-5 combines with J gene TRBJ1-4; unclear D gene. There are 15 residues in the CDR3. Germline V gene lookup returns CDR1 LGHNT and CDR2 FRNRAP. V was clipped by 2 bases and J by 4 bases, with 11 bases between them.

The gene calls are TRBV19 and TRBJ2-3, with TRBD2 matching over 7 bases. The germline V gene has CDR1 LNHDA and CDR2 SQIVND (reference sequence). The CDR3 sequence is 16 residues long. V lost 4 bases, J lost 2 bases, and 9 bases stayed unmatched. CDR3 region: CASSRSAGPFTDTQYF. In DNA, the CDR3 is TGTGCCAGTAGTAGATCAGCGGGGCCTTTCACAGATACGCAGTATTTT.

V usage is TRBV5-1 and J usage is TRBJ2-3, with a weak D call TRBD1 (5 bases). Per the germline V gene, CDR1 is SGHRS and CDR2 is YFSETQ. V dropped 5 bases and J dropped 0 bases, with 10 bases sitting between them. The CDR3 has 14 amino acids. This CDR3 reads CASRPSGSTDTQYF. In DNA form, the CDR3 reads TGCGCCAGCAGACCCTCAGGGAGCACAGATACGCAGTATTTT.

CDR3 loop: CASSLASGVGSEAFF. As DNA, the CDR3 is TGCGCCAGCAGCTTGGCTTCGGGGGTTGGCTCTGAAGCTTTCTTT. The chain couples TRBV5-1 to TRBJ1-1; D might be TRBD1 (5 bases). Trimming stripped 0 bases from V and 6 bases from J, with 15 bases between. The CDR3 has 15 residues. Per the germline V gene, CDR1 is SGHRS and CDR2 is YFSETQ.

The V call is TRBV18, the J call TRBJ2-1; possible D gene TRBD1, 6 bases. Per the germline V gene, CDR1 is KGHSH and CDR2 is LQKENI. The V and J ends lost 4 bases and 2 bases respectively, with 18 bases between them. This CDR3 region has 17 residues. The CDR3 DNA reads TGTGCCAGCTCACTGGTAGGATCAGGGGCAACCTACAATGAGCAGTTCTTC. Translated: CASSLVGSGATYNEQFF.

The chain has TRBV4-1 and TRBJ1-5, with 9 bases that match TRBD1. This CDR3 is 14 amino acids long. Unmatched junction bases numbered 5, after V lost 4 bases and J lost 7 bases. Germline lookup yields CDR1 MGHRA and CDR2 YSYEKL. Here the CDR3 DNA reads TGCGCCAGCAGCCCGATGACAGGGGGGCAGCCCCAGCATTTT. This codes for CASSPMTGGQPQHF.

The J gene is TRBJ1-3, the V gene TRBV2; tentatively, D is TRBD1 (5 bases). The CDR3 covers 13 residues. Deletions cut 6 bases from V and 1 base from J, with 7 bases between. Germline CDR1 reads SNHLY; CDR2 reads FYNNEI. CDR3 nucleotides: TGTGCCAGCAGGGGGGGATCTGGAAACACCATATATTTT. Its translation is CASRGGSGNTIYF.

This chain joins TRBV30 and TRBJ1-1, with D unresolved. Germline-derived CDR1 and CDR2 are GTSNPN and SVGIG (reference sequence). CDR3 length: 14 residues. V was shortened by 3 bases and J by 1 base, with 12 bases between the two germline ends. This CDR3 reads CAWRTKTRNTEAFF. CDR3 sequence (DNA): TGTGCCTGGAGGACGAAGACACGGAACACTGAAGCTTTCTTT. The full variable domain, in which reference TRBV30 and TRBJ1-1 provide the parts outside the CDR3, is SQTIHQWPATLVQPVGSPLSLECTVEGTSNPNLYWYRQAAGRGLQLLFYSVGIGQISSEVPQNLSASRPQDRQFILSSKKLLLSDSGFYLCAWRTKTRNTEAFFGQGTRLTVV.

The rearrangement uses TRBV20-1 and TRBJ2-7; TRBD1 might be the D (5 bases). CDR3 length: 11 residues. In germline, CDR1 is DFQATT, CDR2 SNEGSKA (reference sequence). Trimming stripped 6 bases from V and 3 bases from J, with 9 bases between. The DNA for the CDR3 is TGCAGTGCACTCAGGGACTACGAGCAGTACTTC. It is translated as CSALRDYEQYF.

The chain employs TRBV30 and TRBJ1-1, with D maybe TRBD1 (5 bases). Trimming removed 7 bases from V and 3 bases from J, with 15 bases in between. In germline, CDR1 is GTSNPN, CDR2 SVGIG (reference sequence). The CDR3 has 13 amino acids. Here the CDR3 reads CAYNLGGDTEAFF. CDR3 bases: TGTGCCTACAACCTGGGGGGGGACACTGAAGCTTTCTTT.

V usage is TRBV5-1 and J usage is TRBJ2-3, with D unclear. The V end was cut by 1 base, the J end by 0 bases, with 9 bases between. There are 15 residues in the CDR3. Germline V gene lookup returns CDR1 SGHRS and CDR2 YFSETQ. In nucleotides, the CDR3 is TGCGCCAGCAGCTTGAGGCGGATGAGCACAGATACGCAGTATTTT. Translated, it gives CASSLRRMSTDTQYF.

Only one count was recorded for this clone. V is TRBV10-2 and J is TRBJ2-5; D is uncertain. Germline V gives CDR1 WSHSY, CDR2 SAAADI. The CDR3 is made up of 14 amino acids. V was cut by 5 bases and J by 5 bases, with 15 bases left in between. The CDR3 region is CASSLVTAWETQYF. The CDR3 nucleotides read TGCGCCAGCAGTTTAGTCACAGCCTGGGAGACCCAGTACTTC.

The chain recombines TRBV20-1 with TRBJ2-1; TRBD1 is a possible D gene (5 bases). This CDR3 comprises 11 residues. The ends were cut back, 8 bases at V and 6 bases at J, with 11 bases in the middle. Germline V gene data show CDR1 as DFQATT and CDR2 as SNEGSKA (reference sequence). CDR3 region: CSCSQGNEQFF. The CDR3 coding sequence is TGCAGTTGCTCCCAGGGCAATGAGCAGTTCTTC.

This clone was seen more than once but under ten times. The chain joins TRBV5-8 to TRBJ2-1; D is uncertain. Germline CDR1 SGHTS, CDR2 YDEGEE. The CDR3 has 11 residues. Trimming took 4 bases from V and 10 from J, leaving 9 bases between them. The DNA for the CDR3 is TGTGCCAGCAGCCCAGTTCGCGAGCAGTTCTTC. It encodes CASSPVREQFF.